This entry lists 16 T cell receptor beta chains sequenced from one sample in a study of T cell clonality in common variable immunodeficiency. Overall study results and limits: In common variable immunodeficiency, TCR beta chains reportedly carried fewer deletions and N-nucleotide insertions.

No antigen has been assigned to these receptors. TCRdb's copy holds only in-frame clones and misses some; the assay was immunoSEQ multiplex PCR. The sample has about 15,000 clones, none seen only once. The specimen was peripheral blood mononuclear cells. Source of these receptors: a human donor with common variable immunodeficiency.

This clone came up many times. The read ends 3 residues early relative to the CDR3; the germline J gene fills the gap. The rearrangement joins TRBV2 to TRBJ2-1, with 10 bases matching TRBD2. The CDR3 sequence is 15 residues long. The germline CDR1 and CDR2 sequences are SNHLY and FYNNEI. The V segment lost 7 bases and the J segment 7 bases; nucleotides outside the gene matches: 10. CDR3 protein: CASKISSGGSNEQFF. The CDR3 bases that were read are TGTGCCAGCAAAATCTCTAGCGGGGGATCGAATGAG. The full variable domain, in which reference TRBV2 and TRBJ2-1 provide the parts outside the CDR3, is EPEVTQTPSHQVTQMGQEVILRCVPISNHLYFYWYRQILGQKVEFLVSFYNNEISEKSEIFDDQFSVERPDGSNFTLKIRSTKLEDSAMYFCASKISSGGSNEQFFGPGTRLTVL.

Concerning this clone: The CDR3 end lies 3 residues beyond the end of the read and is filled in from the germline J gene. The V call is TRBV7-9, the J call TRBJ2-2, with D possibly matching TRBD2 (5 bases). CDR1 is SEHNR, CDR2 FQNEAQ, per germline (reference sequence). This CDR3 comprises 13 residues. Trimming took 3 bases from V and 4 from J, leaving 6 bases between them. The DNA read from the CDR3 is TGTGCCAGCAGCTTCGCGGGCACCGGGGAG. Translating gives CASSFAGTGE. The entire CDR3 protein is CASSFAGTGELFF.

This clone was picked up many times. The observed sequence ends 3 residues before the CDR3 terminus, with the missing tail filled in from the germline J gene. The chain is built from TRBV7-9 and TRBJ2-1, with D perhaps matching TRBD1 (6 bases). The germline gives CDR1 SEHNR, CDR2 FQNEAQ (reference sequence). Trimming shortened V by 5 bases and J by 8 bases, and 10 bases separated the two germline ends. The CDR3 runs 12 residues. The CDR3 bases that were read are TGTGCCAGCAGCCCAGGGGTCGATGAG. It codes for CASSPGVDE. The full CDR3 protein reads CASSPGVDEQFF.

The CDR3 is CASSPSGVAWDTQYF. The part of the CDR3 DNA that was read is TGTGCCAGCAGCCCTTCGGGGGTAGCATGGGATACG. This chain joins TRBV7-9 and TRBJ2-3; a weak D match, TRBD2 (6 bases). The read stops 3 residues short of the end of the CDR3; the missing end is completed from the germline J gene. Trimming took off 5 bases at V and 6 bases at J, with 18 bases between the two ends. Germline V gene data show CDR1 as SEHNR and CDR2 as FQNEAQ (reference sequence). CDR3 length: 15 amino acids. The whole variable domain, remainder taken from reference TRBV7-9 and TRBJ2-3, is DTGVSQNPRHKITKRGQNVTFRCDPISEHNRLYWYRQTLGQGPEFLTYFQNEAQLEKSRLLSDRFSAERPKGSFSTLEIQRTEQGDSAMYLCASSPSGVAWDTQYFGPGTRLTVL.

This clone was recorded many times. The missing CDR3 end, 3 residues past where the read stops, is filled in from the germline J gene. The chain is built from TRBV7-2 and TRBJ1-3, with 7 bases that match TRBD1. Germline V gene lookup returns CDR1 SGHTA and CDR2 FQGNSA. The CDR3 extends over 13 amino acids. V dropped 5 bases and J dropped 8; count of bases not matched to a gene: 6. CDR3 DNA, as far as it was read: TGTGCCAGCAGCCTTCGACAGGGTTACACC. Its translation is CASSLRQGYT. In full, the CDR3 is CASSLRQGYTIYF.

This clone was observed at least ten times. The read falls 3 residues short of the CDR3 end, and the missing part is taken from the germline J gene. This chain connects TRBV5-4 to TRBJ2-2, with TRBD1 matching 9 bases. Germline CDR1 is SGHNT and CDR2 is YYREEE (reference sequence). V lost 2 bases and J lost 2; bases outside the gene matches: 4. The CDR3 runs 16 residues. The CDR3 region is CASSLKGQGNTGELFF. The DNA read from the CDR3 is TGTGCCAGCAGCTTAAAGGGACAGGGCAACACCGGGGAG.

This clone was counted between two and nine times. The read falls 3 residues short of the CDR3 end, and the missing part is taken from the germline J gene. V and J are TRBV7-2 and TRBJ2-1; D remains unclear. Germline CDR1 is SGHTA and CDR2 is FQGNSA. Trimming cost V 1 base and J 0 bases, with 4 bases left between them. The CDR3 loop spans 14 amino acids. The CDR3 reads CASSLVDSYNEQFF. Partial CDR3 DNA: TGTGCCAGCAGCTTAGTAGACTCCTACAATGAG.

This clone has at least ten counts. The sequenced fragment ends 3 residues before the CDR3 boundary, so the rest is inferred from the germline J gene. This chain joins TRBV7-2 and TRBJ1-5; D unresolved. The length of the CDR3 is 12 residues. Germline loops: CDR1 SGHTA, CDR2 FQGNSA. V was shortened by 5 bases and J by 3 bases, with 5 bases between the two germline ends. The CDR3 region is CASSINNQPQHF. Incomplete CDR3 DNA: TGTGCCAGCAGCATAAACAATCAGCCC.

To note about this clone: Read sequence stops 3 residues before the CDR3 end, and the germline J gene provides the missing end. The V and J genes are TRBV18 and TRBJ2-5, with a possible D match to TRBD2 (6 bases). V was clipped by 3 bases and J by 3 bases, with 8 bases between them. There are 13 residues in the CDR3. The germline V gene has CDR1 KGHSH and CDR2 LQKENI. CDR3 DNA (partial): TGTGCCAGCTCACCCGGACTAAAAGAGACC. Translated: CASSPGLKET. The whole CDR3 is CASSPGLKETQYF. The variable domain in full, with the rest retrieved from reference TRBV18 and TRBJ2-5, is NAGVMQNPRHLVRRRGQEARLRCSPMKGHSHVYWYRQLPEEGLKFMVYLQKENIIDESGMPKERFSAEFPKEGPSILRIQQVVRGDSAAYFCASSPGLKETQYFGPGTRLLVL.

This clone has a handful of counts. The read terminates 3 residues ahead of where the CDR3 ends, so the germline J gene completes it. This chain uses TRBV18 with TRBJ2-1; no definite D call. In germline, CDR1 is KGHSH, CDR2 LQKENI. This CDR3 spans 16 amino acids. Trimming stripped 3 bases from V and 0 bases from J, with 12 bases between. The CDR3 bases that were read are TGTGCCAGCTCACCCGCCCCGCCCAGCTCCTACAATGAG. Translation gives CASSPAPPSSYNE. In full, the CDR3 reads CASSPAPPSSYNEQFF.

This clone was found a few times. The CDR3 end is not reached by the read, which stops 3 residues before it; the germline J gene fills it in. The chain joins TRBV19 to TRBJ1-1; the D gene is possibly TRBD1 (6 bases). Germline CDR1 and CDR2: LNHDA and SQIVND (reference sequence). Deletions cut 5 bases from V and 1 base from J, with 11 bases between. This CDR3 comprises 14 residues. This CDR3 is CASSLRGQNTEAFF. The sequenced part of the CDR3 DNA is TGTGCCAGTAGTTTGCGGGGGCAGAACACTGAA.

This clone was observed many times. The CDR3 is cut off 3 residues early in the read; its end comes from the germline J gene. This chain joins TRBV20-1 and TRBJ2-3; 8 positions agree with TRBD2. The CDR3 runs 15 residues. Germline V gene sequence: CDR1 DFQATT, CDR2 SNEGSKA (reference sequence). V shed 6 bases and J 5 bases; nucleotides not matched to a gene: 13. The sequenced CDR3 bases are TGCAGTGCACCGCACCTCCCGGGACTAGAAGATACG. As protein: CSAPHLPGLEDT. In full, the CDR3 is CSAPHLPGLEDTQYF.

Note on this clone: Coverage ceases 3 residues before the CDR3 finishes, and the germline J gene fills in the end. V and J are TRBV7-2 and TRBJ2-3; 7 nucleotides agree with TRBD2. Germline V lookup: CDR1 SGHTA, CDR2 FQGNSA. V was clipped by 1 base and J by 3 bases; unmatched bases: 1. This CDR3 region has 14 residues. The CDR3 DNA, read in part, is TGTGCCAGCAGCTTAGGAGCGGGAACAGATACG. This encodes CASSLGAGTDT. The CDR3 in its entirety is CASSLGAGTDTQYF.

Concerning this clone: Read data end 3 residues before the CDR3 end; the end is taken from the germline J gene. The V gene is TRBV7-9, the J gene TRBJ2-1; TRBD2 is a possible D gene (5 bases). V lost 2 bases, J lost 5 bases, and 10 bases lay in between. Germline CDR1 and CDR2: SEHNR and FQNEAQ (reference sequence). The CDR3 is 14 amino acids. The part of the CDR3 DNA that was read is TGTGCCAGCAGCTTAACAAGCGGTAACAATGAG. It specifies CASSLTSGNNE. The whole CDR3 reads CASSLTSGNNEQFF.

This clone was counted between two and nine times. CDR3 DNA (partial): TGTGCCAGCAGTGAAGCAGCAGGGAGGCCCAATCAGCCC. Its protein product is CASSEAAGRPNQP. The CDR3 in its entirety is CASSEAAGRPNQPQHF. The chain has TRBV6-1 and TRBJ1-5, with D maybe TRBD1 (5 bases). The read gets to within 3 residues of the CDR3 end, and the germline J gene fills in the rest. The germline V and J ends were trimmed by 0 bases and 3 bases, with 12 bases remaining between them. The germline V gene has CDR1 MNHNS and CDR2 SASEGT. This CDR3 is 16 amino acids long.

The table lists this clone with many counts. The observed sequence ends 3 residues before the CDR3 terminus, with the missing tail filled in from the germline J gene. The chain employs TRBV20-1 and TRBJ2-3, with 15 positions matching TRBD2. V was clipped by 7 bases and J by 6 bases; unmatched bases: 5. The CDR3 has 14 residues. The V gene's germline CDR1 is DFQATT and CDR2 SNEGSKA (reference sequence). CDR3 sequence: CSGRTSGRGDTQYF. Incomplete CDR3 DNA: TGCAGTGGTCGGACTAGCGGGAGGGGGGATACG.